The 31 T cell receptor beta chains listed next were all sequenced from one sample in a study of T cell responses to AZD1222 COVID-19 vaccine. Measured with immunoSEQ multiplex PCR; TCRdb has only the in-frame clones, and not every one. The repertoire holds 98,000 or so clones, with 93% as singletons. The starting material was peripheral blood, obtained on day 0 of AZD1222 vaccination. The receptors derive from an adult in good health.

The gene calls are TRBV5-1 and TRBJ2-7; TRBD1 is a possible D gene (7 bases). CDR1 is SGHRS, CDR2 YFSETQ, per germline. The CDR3 loop spans 19 amino acids. V was trimmed by 3 bases and J by 4 bases, leaving 29 bases between them. This chain's CDR3 is CASSYGTVYLRGQLYEQYF. The CDR3 DNA follows: TGCGCCAGCAGCTACGGGACAGTCTATTTACGGGGGCAACTATACGAGCAGTACTTC.

CDR3 residues: CASSQDSAGNTDTQYF. The CDR3 DNA is TGTGCCAGCAGCCAAGATTCGGCGGGTAACACAGATACGCAGTATTTT. The chain uses TRBV3-1 (or the pseudogene TRBV3-2) and TRBJ2-3; D perhaps matches TRBD2 (5 bases). Germline V gene data show CDR1 as LGHDT and CDR2 as YNNKEL (reference sequence). Trimming removed 0 bases from V and 2 bases from J, with 12 bases in between. The length of the CDR3 is 16 residues.

J is TRBJ1-1 and V is TRBV7-9; 8 bases align to TRBD1. The CDR3 sequence is 16 residues long. V was pared by 5 bases and J by 0 bases, with 8 bases of the junction left unmatched. Germline V gene data show CDR1 as SEHNR and CDR2 as FQNEAQ (reference sequence). The CDR3 DNA reads as TGTGCCAGCAGCACGACAGGGGTGGGTATGAACACTGAAGCTTTCTTT. Amino acid sequence: CASSTTGVGMNTEAFF.

This clone is a singleton in its sample. V usage is TRBV4-1 and J usage is TRBJ2-1, with D maybe TRBD2 (6 bases). In germline, CDR1 is MGHRA, CDR2 YSYEKL. V was trimmed by 6 bases and J by 4 bases, leaving 10 bases between them. The CDR3 consists of 13 residues. Here the CDR3 reads CASSHAGYNEQFF. DNA for the CDR3: TGCGCCAGCAGTCATGCGGGGTACAATGAGCAGTTCTTC.

The V gene is TRBV10-3, the J gene TRBJ2-1, with 9 bases matching TRBD2. This CDR3 is 14 amino acids long. V trimming: 8 bases; J trimming: 5 bases; junction bases outside the gene matches: 7. Germline CDR1 and CDR2: ENHRY and SYGVKD. The CDR3 sequence: CAIHSSGNHNEQFF. DNA of the CDR3: TGTGCCATCCACTCTAGCGGGAACCACAATGAGCAGTTCTTC.

The gene calls are TRBV6-2 or TRBV6-3 and TRBJ2-4; D is perhaps TRBD1 (6 bases). V was shortened by 6 bases and J by 4 bases, with 16 bases between the two germline ends. CDR1 is MNHEY and CDR2 is SVGEGT in the germline V gene. The CDR3 spans 15 residues. Written as DNA, the CDR3 is TGTGCCAGCAGGCCTATCTCAGGGGAAAAAAACATTCAGTACTTC. Translating it yields CASRPISGEKNIQYF.

V is TRBV7-8 and J is TRBJ2-2; TRBD2 is a possible D gene (5 bases). The germline V and J ends were trimmed by 1 base and 3 bases, with 15 bases remaining between them. Germline V gene sequence: CDR1 SGHVS, CDR2 FQNEAQ. The CDR3 totals 17 residues. CDR3 nucleotide sequence: TGTGCCAGCAGCTTAGTTTTCGGGAATGGGGACACCGGGGAGCTGTTTTTT. This gives the protein CASSLVFGNGDTGELFF. Based on the CDR3 plus reference TRBV7-8 and TRBJ2-2, the full variable domain is GAGVSQSPRYKVAKRGQDVALRCDPISGHVSLFWYQQALGQGPEFLTYFQNEAQLDKSGLPSDRFFAERPEGSVSTLKIQRTQQEDSAVYLCASSLVFGNGDTGELFFGEGSRLTVL.

This chain uses TRBV7-9 with TRBJ1-2; no definite D call. Per germline, CDR1 SEHNR and CDR2 FQNEAQ (reference sequence). Trimming cost V 3 bases and J 4 bases, with 9 bases left between them. The CDR3 is made up of 13 amino acids. The CDR3 coding sequence is TGTGCCAGCAGCTTGGCAGTGATCTATGGCTACACCTTC. This translates into CASSLAVIYGYTF.

The V call is TRBV27, the J call TRBJ2-3; no clear D gene. Germline V lookup: CDR1 MNHEY, CDR2 SMNVEV (reference sequence). The length of the CDR3 is 14 residues. Trimming cost V 2 bases and J 8 bases, with 14 bases left between them. The CDR3 DNA is TGTGCCAGCAGTTTACGCTCGTGGTTCGCTACGCAGTATTTT. Encoded protein: CASSLRSWFATQYF.

The V call is TRBV9, the J call TRBJ2-3; TRBD2 aligns across 7 bases. The germline gives CDR1 SGDLS, CDR2 YYNGEE. The J segment lost 5 bases and the V segment lost 1 base, leaving 7 bases of the junction unmatched. This CDR3 is 15 amino acids long. The CDR3, as DNA: TGTGCCAGCAGCGTAACCCCCGGGGGGAGAGATACGCAGTATTTT. Its translation: CASSVTPGGRDTQYF.

The J gene is TRBJ2-1, the V gene TRBV27; D assignment may be TRBD1 or TRBD2 (6 bases each). The germline gives CDR1 MNHEY, CDR2 SMNVEV (reference sequence). CDR3 length: 15 residues. Trimming removed 8 bases at V and 6 bases at J, with 20 bases between. The DNA of the CDR3 is TGTGCCAGCCACGCAGGGGACTGGGGGAGCAATGAGCAGTTCTTC. Protein sequence: CASHAGDWGSNEQFF.

This rearrangement joins TRBV5-1 to TRBJ2-5; tentatively, D is TRBD1 or TRBD2 (5 bases each). V was shortened by 7 bases and J by 5 bases, with 12 bases between the two germline ends. Germline V gene sequence: CDR1 SGHRS, CDR2 YFSETQ. This CDR3 comprises 12 residues. The chain's CDR3 is CASLDEGETQYF. In DNA form, the CDR3 reads TGCGCCAGCCTGGACGAGGGGGAGACCCAGTACTTC.

The chain couples TRBV9 to TRBJ1-4, with TRBD1 as a possible D gene (5 bases). Germline V gene sequence: CDR1 SGDLS, CDR2 YYNGEE. There are 15 residues in the CDR3. The V gene lost 4 bases and the J gene lost 6 bases, with 16 bases spanning the gap. CDR3 region: CASSPRGERYEKLFF. CDR3 bases: TGTGCCAGCAGCCCCCGGGGGGAGCGTTATGAAAAACTGTTTTTT.

This chain connects TRBV5-4 to TRBJ1-2; the D is unclear. This CDR3 contains 15 residues. The ends were cut back, 1 base at V and 0 bases at J, with 10 bases in the middle. Germline CDR1 SGHNT, CDR2 YYREEE (reference sequence). The CDR3 reads CASSLLGKANYGYTF. The DNA of the CDR3 is TGTGCCAGCAGCTTGCTAGGGAAAGCTAACTATGGCTACACCTTC.

This clone counts as medium-sized. The rearrangement uses TRBV10-2 and TRBJ2-7; no clear D. Trimming stripped 8 bases from V and 0 bases from J, with 23 bases between. This CDR3 is 17 amino acids long. The germline V gene has CDR1 WSHSY and CDR2 SAAADI. The CDR3: CASLDLSVQPSSYEQYF. CDR3 bases: TGCGCCAGCCTTGATTTGAGCGTTCAACCTAGCTCCTACGAGCAGTACTTC.

This chain links TRBV4-1 with TRBJ2-7, with D unresolved. In germline, CDR1 is MGHRA, CDR2 YSYEKL. This CDR3 has 12 residues. V lost 3 bases and J 6 bases, leaving 9 bases between the germline ends. The CDR3: CASSQPTSEQYF. The CDR3 DNA is TGCGCCAGCAGCCAGCCTACTTCCGAGCAGTACTTC.

The chain carries TRBV10-2 and TRBJ1-1; the match to TRBD1 covers 9 bases. With V trimmed by 6 bases and J by 1 base, 9 bases remained unmatched. Germline CDR1 and CDR2: WSHSY and SAAADI. The length of the CDR3 is 16 residues. DNA for the CDR3: TGCGCCAGCAGGTCAACAGGGGGCTTATCGAACACTGAAGCTTTCTTT. Its protein product is CASRSTGGLSNTEAFF.

The gene calls are TRBV5-5 and TRBJ1-6; D gene ambiguous. Trimming cost V 0 bases and J 9 bases, with 7 bases left between them. The CDR3 consists of 13 residues. Germline V gene sequence: CDR1 SGHKS, CDR2 YYEKEE (reference sequence). The CDR3 region is CASSLGLGSPLHF. CDR3 coding DNA: TGTGCCAGCAGCTTGGGGCTGGGTTCACCCCTCCACTTT. Together with reference TRBV5-5 and TRBJ1-6, the CDR3 gives the full variable domain: DAGVTQSPTHLIKTRGQQVTLRCSPISGHKSVSWYQQVLGQGPQFIFQYYEKEERGRGNFPDRFSARQFPNYSSELNVNALLLGDSALYLCASSLGLGSPLHFGNGTRLTVT.

The V and J genes are TRBV9 and TRBJ2-6, with 8 nucleotides matching TRBD1. Germline assignment: CDR1 SGDLS and CDR2 YYNGEE. With V trimmed by 4 bases and J by 0 bases, 6 bases remained unmatched. The CDR3 runs 17 residues. The DNA of the CDR3 is TGTGCCAGCAGCTCAAGGACAGGGATCTCTGGGGCCAACGTCCTGACTTTC. Amino acids: CASSSRTGISGANVLTF.

The chain uses TRBV7-9 and TRBJ1-1; no reliable D call. V was trimmed by 4 bases and J by 0 bases, leaving 12 bases between them. The CDR3 totals 15 residues. Germline CDR1 is SEHNR and CDR2 is FQNEAQ (reference sequence). The CDR3 DNA is TGTGCCAGCAGCTCCGCGCCAGGCATGAACACTGAAGCTTTCTTT. Encoded protein: CASSSAPGMNTEAFF.

The chain joins TRBV5-5 to TRBJ2-7, with no clear D. Trimming removed 0 bases from V and 2 bases from J, with 3 bases in between. This CDR3 spans 12 amino acids. CDR1 SGHKS and CDR2 YYEKEE come from the germline V gene (reference sequence). This chain's CDR3 is CASSLVPYEQYF. The CDR3 DNA reads as TGTGCCAGCAGCTTGGTTCCCTACGAGCAGTACTTC.

The rearrangement links TRBV19 to TRBJ2-7; 7 bases fit TRBD2. There are 13 residues in the CDR3. The germline V gene encodes CDR1 LNHDA and CDR2 SQIVND (reference sequence). J gave up 5 bases and V 1 base, and 2 bases lay outside the gene matches. In DNA, the CDR3 is TGTGCCAGTAGTATAGCGGGAGGTAACGAGCAGTACTTC. Amino acids: CASSIAGGNEQYF.

This clone appeared a single time. The chain employs TRBV4-1 and TRBJ1-1; maybe TRBD1 (5 bases). Germline loops: CDR1 MGHRA, CDR2 YSYEKL. The CDR3 is made up of 16 amino acids. Trimming left V 3 bases short and J 0 bases short, with 14 bases between. The CDR3 reads CASSHSRDRMNTEAFF. CDR3 DNA sequence: TGCGCCAGCAGCCACTCCCGGGACCGAATGAACACTGAAGCTTTCTTT.

The V gene is TRBV7-2, the J gene TRBJ2-7, with 8 bases matching TRBD2. The CDR3 length is 15 residues. The ends lost 1 base at V and 4 bases at J; junction bases unmatched: 6. Looked up from germline, CDR1 is SGHTA and CDR2 is FQGNSA. The CDR3 reads CASSLDLGLAYEQYF. The CDR3 region has the DNA TGTGCCAGCAGCTTAGATTTAGGACTAGCTTACGAGCAGTACTTC.

This chain links TRBV18 with TRBJ2-7; D is undetermined. CDR1 KGHSH and CDR2 LQKENI come from the germline V gene. V lost 3 bases and J lost 0, with 9 bases in between. The CDR3 has 14 amino acids. CDR3 DNA sequence: TGTGCCAGCTCACCGAGACGAAACTCCTACGAGCAGTACTTC. Encoded protein: CASSPRRNSYEQYF.

The rearrangement links TRBV7-8 to TRBJ2-3; no clear D. Trimming left V 5 bases short and J 5 bases short, with 17 bases between. The CDR3 sequence is 15 residues long. CDR1 is SGHVS and CDR2 is FQNEAQ in the germline V gene. The CDR3 nucleotides read TGTGCCAGCAGCCCAGGAGCGTCCGATAGAGATACGCAGTATTTT. Encoded protein: CASSPGASDRDTQYF.

The chain joins TRBV11-2 to TRBJ2-7, with TRBD1 as a possible D gene (5 bases). Germline V gives CDR1 SGHAT, CDR2 FQNNGV. Between the trimmed V and J ends, which lost 3 bases and 10 bases, there was a span of 10 bases. The CDR3 consists of 11 residues. For the CDR3, the DNA is TGTGCCAGCAGCTTCCTGGGGCGCCAGTACTTC. Translation gives CASSFLGRQYF.

DNA of the CDR3: TGTGCCAGCAGTCCCAACACCAATCAGCCCCAGCATTTT. Translated, it gives CASSPNTNQPQHF. This chain joins TRBV6-6 and TRBJ1-5; no clear D gene. V was trimmed by 5 bases and J by 3 bases, leaving 8 bases between them. CDR3 length equals 13 residues. Germline V CDR1 and CDR2: MNHNY, SVGAGI (reference sequence).

This sequence joins TRBV7-8 and TRBJ2-2, with D possibly TRBD1 on 5 matching bases. The germline V gene encodes CDR1 SGHVS and CDR2 FQNEAQ. The V gene lost 5 bases and the J gene lost 7 bases, with 8 bases spanning the gap. The CDR3 spans 12 residues. Written as DNA, the CDR3 is TGTGCCAGCAGCCCCAGGGACGGGGAGCTGTTTTTT. Its translation is CASSPRDGELFF.

The rearrangement uses TRBV2 and TRBJ1-4; D gene ambiguous. The CDR3 sequence is 13 residues long. Germline V gene sequence: CDR1 SNHLY, CDR2 FYNNEI. Trimming pared 4 bases from V and 4 bases from J, leaving 7 bases between. CDR3 sequence reads: CASSALSNEKLFF. The CDR3 nucleotides are TGTGCCAGCAGTGCTCTGAGTAATGAAAAACTGTTTTTT.

The chain links TRBV7-2 to TRBJ2-7, with D possibly matching TRBD1 (6 bases). This CDR3 has 18 residues. V dropped 1 base and J dropped 2 bases, with 21 bases sitting between them. The germline gives CDR1 SGHTA, CDR2 FQGNSA. The CDR3 nucleotides are TGTGCCAGCAGCTTAGAGGCCATGTCAGGGGCGCGGACCTACGAGCAGTACTTC. It specifies CASSLEAMSGARTYEQYF.